The 18 T cell receptor beta chains presented below share a single source sample, sequenced in a study of cytotoxic CD8 clonotypes in ibrutinib-treated CLL. TCRdb keeps only in-frame clones here, not all; method: immunoSEQ multiplex PCR. The sample records fewer than 400,000 clones, around 66% being singletons. The sample was PBMCs, taken after 36 months of ibrutinib treatment. These receptors all come from a human donor with chronic lymphocytic leukemia.

The gene calls are TRBV7-9 and TRBJ2-3; D ambiguous. Germline-derived CDR1 and CDR2 are SEHNR and FQNEAQ (reference sequence). V gave up 4 bases and J gave up 4 bases, with 6 bases separating them. The CDR3 totals 12 residues. CDR3 amino acids: CASSWAPDTQYF. As DNA, the CDR3 is TGTGCCAGCAGCTGGGCCCCAGATACGCAGTATTTT.

This chain uses TRBV18 with TRBJ1-2, with a tentative D call TRBD1 (6 bases). The CDR3 covers 17 residues. V dropped 2 bases and J dropped 0 bases, with 16 bases sitting between them. Germline V gives CDR1 KGHSH, CDR2 LQKENI. Here the CDR3 reads CASSPETGGFANYGYTF. CDR3 sequence (DNA): TGTGCCAGCTCACCAGAGACAGGAGGTTTTGCTAACTATGGCTACACCTTC. Drawing the rest from reference TRBV18 and TRBJ1-2, the complete variable domain is NAGVMQNPRHLVRRRGQEARLRCSPMKGHSHVYWYRQLPEEGLKFMVYLQKENIIDESGMPKERFSAEFPKEGPSILRIQQVVRGDSAAYFCASSPETGGFANYGYTFGSGTRLTVV.

There are a few counts of this clone. V and J are TRBV6-6 and TRBJ2-7; 9 nucleotides match TRBD2. This CDR3 has 16 residues. The V segment lost 2 bases and the J segment 7 bases; nucleotides outside the gene matches: 12. CDR1 and CDR2 (germline): MNHNY, SVGAGI (reference sequence). The CDR3 nucleotides read TGTGCCAGCAGTTACGGCGTAGCGGGGGCCCCAGGAGAGCAGTACTTC. Translation gives CASSYGVAGAPGEQYF.

The J gene is TRBJ2-7, the V gene TRBV4-1; perhaps TRBD2 as D (6 bases). Between the trimmed V and J ends, which lost 2 bases and 6 bases, there was a span of 20 bases. Germline V CDR1 and CDR2: MGHRA, YSYEKL. The CDR3 spans 16 residues. CDR3 protein: CASSQPGRTRGLEQYF. CDR3 sequence (DNA): TGCGCCAGCAGCCAACCAGGTAGGACACGGGGACTCGAGCAGTACTTC.

This clone was counted only a few times. In DNA, the CDR3 is TGTGCCAGCACCAAAAGGGCTATTGCTAGAGTGCCCCAGCATTTT. This codes for CASTKRAIARVPQHF. The gene calls are TRBV28 and TRBJ1-5; D remains ambiguous. Per germline, CDR1 MDHEN and CDR2 SYDVKM. CDR3 size: 15 residues. V shed 7 bases and J shed 9 bases, with 22 bases lying between them.

The CDR3 DNA sequence: TGTGCCAGCAGCATAGCGGGAGGGCTTTGGGGCGGGGAGCTGTTTTTT. The encoded protein is CASSIAGGLWGGELFF. The rearrangement joins TRBV5-4 to TRBJ2-2; 11 bases fit TRBD2. The CDR3 is made up of 16 amino acids. The V and J ends lost 4 bases and 7 bases, in that order; junction bases with no gene match: 9. The germline V gene encodes CDR1 SGHNT and CDR2 YYREEE (reference sequence).

The chain joins TRBV7-3 to TRBJ2-3; the D is unclear. The CDR3 totals 15 residues. The V and J ends lost 4 bases and 2 bases respectively, with 13 bases between them. Germline V gene sequence: CDR1 SGHTA, CDR2 FQGTGA. CDR3 DNA: TGTGCCAGCAGCTCCGATCCTTACACCACAGATACGCAGTATTTT. Amino acid sequence: CASSSDPYTTDTQYF.

The CDR3 spells CASSLTGTGVYNEQFF. CDR3 nucleotide sequence: TGTGCCAGCTCACTCACCGGGACAGGGGTTTACAATGAGCAGTTCTTC. This chain connects TRBV18 to TRBJ2-1; 10 bases fit TRBD1. Germline V gene data show CDR1 as KGHSH and CDR2 as LQKENI. The CDR3 contains 16 residues. Trimming at V came to 4 bases and at J to 4 bases, leaving 7 bases not matched to a gene.

This clone was counted between two and nine times. This rearrangement joins TRBV27 to TRBJ2-3, with D hard to call. V was shortened by 2 bases and J by 4 bases, with 7 bases between the two germline ends. Germline V gives CDR1 MNHEY, CDR2 SMNVEV (reference sequence). The CDR3 consists of 13 residues. This CDR3 is CASSLVSPDTQYF. DNA for the CDR3: TGTGCCAGCAGTTTAGTTAGTCCAGATACGCAGTATTTT.

This chain connects TRBV5-8 to TRBJ2-1; D is perhaps TRBD2 (5 bases). The CDR3 spans 14 residues. With 10 bases removed from V and 10 bases from J, the gap between germline ends came to 24 bases. CDR1 is SGHTS, CDR2 YDEGEE, per germline. The CDR3 region is CASSGRERKLEQFF. The DNA for the CDR3 is TGTGCCTCCTCCGGTCGGGAAAGGAAGTTAGAGCAGTTCTTC.

The chain links TRBV5-4 to TRBJ2-1, with 8 bases that match TRBD2. Germline V gene sequence: CDR1 SGHNT, CDR2 YYREEE (reference sequence). This CDR3 has 14 residues. Germline trimming cut 3 bases from V and 3 bases from J; bases unmatched to any gene: 2. The CDR3 DNA reads TGTGCCAGCAGCTCGGGACTAGTCTACAATGAGCAGTTCTTC. Protein: CASSSGLVYNEQFF.

A single count supports this clone. The chain combines TRBV18 with TRBJ1-4; 10 nucleotides align to TRBD1. The CDR3 is made up of 14 amino acids. With V trimmed by 6 bases and J by 8 bases, 6 bases remained unmatched. Per germline, CDR1 KGHSH and CDR2 LQKENI. The CDR3 sequence is CASSPGQGREKLFF. The DNA for the CDR3 is TGTGCCAGCTCTCCGGGACAGGGGCGCGAAAAACTGTTTTTT.

The genes are TRBV11-2 and TRBJ2-1; D unresolved. Germline CDR1 reads SGHAT; CDR2 reads FQNNGV. V gave up 1 base and J gave up 5 bases, with 6 bases separating them. This CDR3 spans 13 amino acids. The CDR3 here is CASSLGPDNEQFF. In DNA form, the CDR3 reads TGTGCCAGCAGCTTAGGCCCAGACAATGAGCAGTTCTTC.

J is TRBJ1-2 and V is TRBV6-5, with D possibly matching TRBD1 (5 bases). The CDR3 extends over 12 amino acids. Germline V lookup: CDR1 MNHEY, CDR2 SVGAGI. Trimming shortened V by 9 bases and J by 6 bases, and 14 bases separated the two germline ends. The CDR3 DNA sequence: TGTGCCAGTAGAGTCTTGGGGGATGGCTACACCTTC. This codes for CASRVLGDGYTF.

This chain links TRBV9 with TRBJ2-1; 10 bases agree with TRBD2. V shed 4 bases, J shed 5 bases, and the junction held 12 bases outside the gene matches. The CDR3 is 17 residues long. Germline V gives CDR1 SGDLS, CDR2 YYNGEE. The CDR3 here is CASSPRLAGVFDNEQFF. CDR3 nucleotides: TGTGCCAGCAGCCCCCGACTAGCGGGTGTGTTTGACAATGAGCAGTTCTTC.

J is TRBJ1-1 and V is TRBV2; D is ambiguous. Germline assignment: CDR1 SNHLY and CDR2 FYNNEI. The V and J ends lost 2 bases and 5 bases respectively, with 15 bases between them. CDR3 length: 15 amino acids. This CDR3 is CASSEPGRLLTEAFF. The CDR3 coding sequence is TGTGCCAGCAGTGAACCCGGCCGCCTTCTGACTGAAGCTTTCTTT.

This rearrangement joins TRBV6-1 to TRBJ1-5; D not certain. CDR3 length: 13 amino acids. From germline, CDR1 is MNHNS and CDR2 SASEGT. V gave up 6 bases and J gave up 7 bases, with 13 bases separating them. DNA for the CDR3: TGTGCCAGCAGAGCTGACCTCCTGCAGCCCCAGCATTTT. Amino acids: CASRADLLQPQHF.

V is TRBV5-1 and J is TRBJ2-7; D call uncertain. Germline lookup yields CDR1 SGHRS and CDR2 YFSETQ. Between the trimmed V and J ends, which lost 4 bases and 12 bases, there was a span of 14 bases. The CDR3 is made up of 11 amino acids. The CDR3 DNA is TGCGCCAGCAGCCCCGGACCTGGGTTGTACTTC. Translating gives CASSPGPGLYF.